A selection of T cell receptor beta chains follows, all from one sample in a study of blood T cells in healthy people across ages. TCRdb re-analysed the 5' RACE reads in MiXCR, keeping a single row per CDR3 protein. The sample records 1,500,000 or so distinct CDR3 sequences, approximately 42% being singletons. The specimen sequenced was blood. These receptors originate from a woman under 30 in good health. Each CDR3 is given with its conserved first and last residue. Each record gives: CDR3 DNA, CDR3 protein, V gene, D gene, J gene, clone size. The D gene is left open where the match is weak. The size of a clone is reported for some rows only, either as once, few or many, or as a class for expanded clones.

CDR3nt: TGTGCCAGCAGCCCGGGTACGAACCTCGGGCTTGAGACCCAGTACTTC
CDR3aa: CASSPGTNLGLETQYF
v_gene: TRBV11-2
d_gene: -
j_gene: TRBJ2-5
abundance: -

CDR3nt: TGTGCCAGCAGCCGATACCGGGACTCCCGTCCCTACGAGCAGTACTTC
CDR3aa: CASSRYRDSRPYEQYF
v_gene: TRBV4-2
d_gene: -
j_gene: TRBJ2-7
abundance: -

CDR3nt: TGCAGTGCTAGGAGAACTAGCTCTCCCGTAGGTGAGCAGTACTTC
CDR3aa: CSARRTSSPVGEQYF
v_gene: TRBV20-1
d_gene: -
j_gene: TRBJ2-7
abundance: -

CDR3nt: TGTGCCAGCAGTAGACAGGGGGCGCGTTCACCCCTCCACTTT
CDR3aa: CASSRQGARSPLHF
v_gene: TRBV6-1
d_gene: TRBD1
j_gene: TRBJ1-6
abundance: -

CDR3nt: TGCAGTGCAAATCGACTAGCGGTGGTGAGTCGGGAGCAGTTCTTC
CDR3aa: CSANRLAVVSREQFF
v_gene: TRBV20-1
d_gene: TRBD2
j_gene: TRBJ2-1
abundance: -

CDR3nt: TGTGCCAGCAGTTACTCCGGGGGTACGCAGTATTTT
CDR3aa: CASSYSGGTQYF
v_gene: TRBV6-5
d_gene: -
j_gene: TRBJ2-3
abundance: -

CDR3nt: TGCAGTGCGGAAACCCTGGGGATCGCAGGAGGTCGCTACAATGAGCAGTTCTTC
CDR3aa: CSAETLGIAGGRYNEQFF
v_gene: TRBV20-1
d_gene: -
j_gene: TRBJ2-1
abundance: few

CDR3nt: TGTGCCATCGCGAGGGGAGAAAGCAATCAGCCCCAGCATTTT
CDR3aa: CAIARGESNQPQHF
v_gene: TRBV2
d_gene: -
j_gene: TRBJ1-5
abundance: -

CDR3nt: TGTGCCAGCAGCCAAGATGCGCTAGCGACGTTCAATGAGCAGTTCTTC
CDR3aa: CASSQDALATFNEQFF
v_gene: TRBV3-1
d_gene: -
j_gene: TRBJ2-1
abundance: few

CDR3nt: TGTGCCAGCAGCTTAGCGTACCTCCAAGAGACCCAGTACTTC
CDR3aa: CASSLAYLQETQYF
v_gene: TRBV7-9
d_gene: -
j_gene: TRBJ2-5
abundance: -

CDR3nt: TGTGCCAGCAGTCCCCAACCACGCCCAGACATCTACGAGCAGTACTTC
CDR3aa: CASSPQPRPDIYEQYF
v_gene: TRBV6-2/TRBV6-3
d_gene: -
j_gene: TRBJ2-7
abundance: -

CDR3nt: TGCAGCGTTGAAGCTAACAGGGACGAAGCTTTCTTT
CDR3aa: CSVEANRDEAFF
v_gene: TRBV29-1
d_gene: -
j_gene: TRBJ1-1
abundance: -

CDR3nt: TGTGCCAGCAGCCCCGGACAGAGAAGTTTCCAGTATTTT
CDR3aa: CASSPGQRSFQYF
v_gene: TRBV28
d_gene: -
j_gene: TRBJ2-3
abundance: few

CDR3nt: TGTGCCACCGAGGGACCCGCGGCCAATACGCAGTATTTT
CDR3aa: CATEGPAANTQYF
v_gene: TRBV24-1
d_gene: -
j_gene: TRBJ2-3
abundance: -

CDR3nt: TGTGCCACCAGTGAAGGCGTCCGTCAGCCCCAGCATTTT
CDR3aa: CATSEGVRQPQHF
v_gene: TRBV24-1
d_gene: -
j_gene: TRBJ1-5
abundance: -

CDR3nt: TGTGCCAGCAGCTCCCGAGTATCTTCACTCGAGCAGTACTTC
CDR3aa: CASSSRVSSLEQYF
v_gene: TRBV7-2
d_gene: -
j_gene: TRBJ2-7
abundance: few

CDR3nt: TGTGCCAGCAGCTTCTTCGACAGGGGGAGGGAAAAACTGTTTTTT
CDR3aa: CASSFFDRGREKLFF
v_gene: TRBV9
d_gene: TRBD1
j_gene: TRBJ1-4
abundance: -

CDR3nt: TGTGCCAGCAGCCCGCCGGGGGACCCTTATGGCTACACCTTC
CDR3aa: CASSPPGDPYGYTF
v_gene: TRBV7-2
d_gene: -
j_gene: TRBJ1-2
abundance: few

CDR3nt: TGTGCCAGCAGTTACGTGGGACTAAGCAATGAGCAGTTCTTC
CDR3aa: CASSYVGLSNEQFF
v_gene: TRBV6-2/TRBV6-3
d_gene: TRBD2
j_gene: TRBJ2-1
abundance: -

CDR3nt: TGTGCCATCAGTGATGGGCAGGGGTATGGCTACACCTTC
CDR3aa: CAISDGQGYGYTF
v_gene: TRBV10-3
d_gene: -
j_gene: TRBJ1-2
abundance: -

CDR3nt: TGCAGTGCCCCAGGGACAGGGGTTAGCAATTCACCCCTCCACTTT
CDR3aa: CSAPGTGVSNSPLHF
v_gene: TRBV20-1
d_gene: TRBD1
j_gene: TRBJ1-6
abundance: -

CDR3nt: TGTGCCAGCAGCGTACTAGCCAATCTACTAGCGGGGGACTACAATGAGCAGTTCTTC
CDR3aa: CASSVLANLLAGDYNEQFF
v_gene: TRBV9
d_gene: TRBD2
j_gene: TRBJ2-1
abundance: few

CDR3nt: TGTGCCAGCAGCTTAGGTGGGGGTTTAGGTTTCGGTGAAGCTTTCTTT
CDR3aa: CASSLGGGLGFGEAFF
v_gene: TRBV7-9
d_gene: -
j_gene: TRBJ1-1
abundance: -

CDR3nt: TGTGCCAGCAGCCCCGACTACAGCGGGAGTGTAGAGACCCAGTACTTC
CDR3aa: CASSPDYSGSVETQYF
v_gene: TRBV7-9
d_gene: TRBD2
j_gene: TRBJ2-5
abundance: -

CDR3nt: TGCGCCAGCAGCCAAGTCCAGACTAGCGGCCTCCTCTACGAGCAGTACTTC
CDR3aa: CASSQVQTSGLLYEQYF
v_gene: TRBV4-1
d_gene: TRBD2
j_gene: TRBJ2-7
abundance: few

CDR3nt: TGCAGTGGTATTCTGTCCTACGAGCAGTACTTC
CDR3aa: CSGILSYEQYF
v_gene: TRBV20-1
d_gene: -
j_gene: TRBJ2-7
abundance: -

CDR3nt: TGTGCCAGCAGTTTAGCATCAGGGGCCCGGCAGCCCCAGCATTTT
CDR3aa: CASSLASGARQPQHF
v_gene: TRBV12-3/TRBV12-4
d_gene: -
j_gene: TRBJ1-5
abundance: few

CDR3nt: TGTGCCAGCACCGACTCAGCGCAGGGGGGCTACGAGCAGTACTTC
CDR3aa: CASTDSAQGGYEQYF
v_gene: TRBV6-6
d_gene: -
j_gene: TRBJ2-7
abundance: -

CDR3nt: TGCGCCAGCAGCCAAGATGGTAGCGGGGCTCCCTACAATGAGCAGTACTTC
CDR3aa: CASSQDGSGAPYNEQYF
v_gene: TRBV4-1
d_gene: TRBD2
j_gene: TRBJ2-7
abundance: -

CDR3nt: TGTGCCAGCAGTTACCTCCTTACGACAGGGTCTGGAAACACCATATATTTT
CDR3aa: CASSYLLTTGSGNTIYF
v_gene: TRBV6-6
d_gene: TRBD1
j_gene: TRBJ1-3
abundance: -

CDR3nt: TGTGCCATCAGTGTCTCCGGGCTGGACACTGAAGCTTTCTTT
CDR3aa: CAISVSGLDTEAFF
v_gene: TRBV10-3
d_gene: -
j_gene: TRBJ1-1
abundance: few

CDR3nt: TGTGCCAGCAGCTACAGGGGAATGGACACTGAAGCTTTCTTT
CDR3aa: CASSYRGMDTEAFF
v_gene: TRBV9
d_gene: TRBD1
j_gene: TRBJ1-1
abundance: -

CDR3nt: TGCGCCAGCAGCCAAGCCCCCCAAGAATACAATCAGCCCCAGCATTTT
CDR3aa: CASSQAPQEYNQPQHF
v_gene: TRBV4-1
d_gene: -
j_gene: TRBJ1-5
abundance: -

CDR3nt: TGTGCCAGCAGTGAAGATCAGGGCAGAACCATGTCCTATAATTCACCCCTCCACTTT
CDR3aa: CASSEDQGRTMSYNSPLHF
v_gene: TRBV2
d_gene: -
j_gene: TRBJ1-6
abundance: few

CDR3nt: TGTGCCACCAGTGACTCCCCCTACAATGAGCAGTTCTTC
CDR3aa: CATSDSPYNEQFF
v_gene: TRBV24-1
d_gene: -
j_gene: TRBJ2-1
abundance: few

CDR3nt: TGTGCCAGCAGTGATCCGGCGGCCTACGAGCAGTACTTC
CDR3aa: CASSDPAAYEQYF
v_gene: TRBV25-1
d_gene: -
j_gene: TRBJ2-7
abundance: once

CDR3nt: TGTGCCAGCAGTCCCGCTCGTAATCAGCCCCAGCATTTT
CDR3aa: CASSPARNQPQHF
v_gene: TRBV3-1
d_gene: -
j_gene: TRBJ1-5
abundance: few

CDR3nt: TGTGCCAGCAGCTTATTTTCGCCGACTAGCGGATTATACGAGCAGTACTTC
CDR3aa: CASSLFSPTSGLYEQYF
v_gene: TRBV7-9
d_gene: TRBD2
j_gene: TRBJ2-7
abundance: -

CDR3nt: TGCAGGGCTAACCCCTTCTATAATGAGCAGTTCTTC
CDR3aa: CRANPFYNEQFF
v_gene: TRBV20-1
d_gene: -
j_gene: TRBJ2-1
abundance: -

CDR3nt: TGTGCCAGCAGCGTAGGAGGTCAGGACTACACCTTC
CDR3aa: CASSVGGQDYTF
v_gene: TRBV12-3/TRBV12-4
d_gene: -
j_gene: TRBJ1-2
abundance: -

CDR3nt: TGTGCCAGCAGCTTATTCTTCCGGGACAGGGGAGTGAACGGGGAGCTGTTTTTT
CDR3aa: CASSLFFRDRGVNGELFF
v_gene: TRBV7-2
d_gene: TRBD1
j_gene: TRBJ2-2
abundance: -

CDR3nt: TGCGCCAGCAGCCAAGATCTCCGACCCCTCCGTGGGGAGCTGTTTTTT
CDR3aa: CASSQDLRPLRGELFF
v_gene: TRBV4-3
d_gene: -
j_gene: TRBJ2-2
abundance: -

CDR3nt: TGTGCCAGTAGTTTCCGGACAGGGTACACCGGGGAGCTGTTTTTT
CDR3aa: CASSFRTGYTGELFF
v_gene: TRBV27
d_gene: TRBD1
j_gene: TRBJ2-2
abundance: few

CDR3nt: TGTGCCAGCAGTTTCCCCCGGGGGCGGGGAGATACGCAGTATTTT
CDR3aa: CASSFPRGRGDTQYF
v_gene: TRBV28
d_gene: -
j_gene: TRBJ2-3
abundance: few

CDR3nt: TGCAGCGTTTCTGAAACCTATGGCTACACCTTC
CDR3aa: CSVSETYGYTF
v_gene: TRBV29-1
d_gene: -
j_gene: TRBJ1-2
abundance: few